These 6 T cell receptor beta chains share one sample of origin, sequenced in a study of T-cell reconstitution after alpha-beta-depleted transplantation in children (dated by TCRdb to the mid-2010s). The treatment or condition label, read with the paper, signifies: allogeneic hematopoietic cell transplantation with graft depleted of TCRalphabeta T cells and CD19 B cells. The library was prepared using PCR. Sequencing instrument: Illumina HiSeq 2500. To normalize quantification of the TCRbeta repertoire, the TCR libraries were built with molecular barcoding that relied on unique molecular identifiers. TCRdb reran the public reads through fastp at Q25 and MiXCR, keeping productive beta chains. Rows with a matching CDR3 protein are joined into one entry that keeps the most common DNA and genes. For this sample the table gives 75,000 to 90,000 distinct CDR3 sequences, of which over 12% were detected only once. The ten top clones hold less than 35% of the sample.

The specimen was PBMCs, mostly from graft donor cells, collected 180 days after TCRalphabeta/CD19-depleted stem cell transplant. The receptor source for this set is a male patient aged 2-15 years who had a stem cell transplant for acute lymphoblastic leukemia, so the T cells may come from the graft donor.

The chain is built from TRBV28 and TRBJ2-1; possible D gene TRBD1, 6 bases. The germline V and J ends were trimmed by 6 bases and 0 bases, with 15 bases remaining between them. The CDR3 loop spans 16 amino acids. Germline assignment: CDR1 MDHEN and CDR2 SYDVKM. Written as DNA, the CDR3 is TGTGCCAGCAGGCATCGGGACACCAGCTCCTACAATGAGCAGTTCTTC. Translated: CASRHRDTSSYNEQFF. Based on the CDR3 plus reference TRBV28 and TRBJ2-1, the full variable domain is DVKVTQSSRYLVKRTGEKVFLECVQDMDHENMFWYRQDPGLGLRLIYFSYDVKMKEKGDIPEGYSVSREKKERFSLILESASTNQTSMYLCASRHRDTSSYNEQFFGPGTRLTVL.

The J gene is TRBJ2-3, the V gene TRBV12-3 or TRBV12-4; 7 bases match TRBD2. CDR3 length: 16 amino acids. Losses at the gene ends were 2 bases for V and 2 bases for J; bases not matched to a gene: 7. DNA of the CDR3: TGTGCCAGCAGTTTATATCGGCTAGCGGACACAGATACGCAGTATTTT. It translates to CASSLYRLADTDTQYF.

This clonotype was detected only a few times. This chain joins TRBV30 and TRBJ1-4, with 9 bases identical to TRBD1. V shed 2 bases and J 8 bases; nucleotides not matched to a gene: 6. Germline V gene data show CDR1 as GTSNPN and CDR2 as SVGIG (reference sequence). The CDR3 is 14 amino acids. CDR3 protein: CAWSRDRDREKLFF. The DNA for the CDR3 is TGTGCCTGGAGTCGGGACAGGGATCGAGAAAAACTGTTTTTT.

This clonotype came up a few times. V and J are TRBV9 and TRBJ1-3; D not certain. Deletions cut 0 bases from V and 0 bases from J, with 10 bases between. Germline CDR1 SGDLS, CDR2 YYNGEE. The CDR3 totals 16 residues. This CDR3 is CASSVAADYSGNTIYF. DNA for the CDR3: TGTGCCAGCAGCGTAGCTGCAGATTACTCTGGAAACACCATATATTTT.

This clonotype occurred a few times. The gene calls are TRBV4-3 and TRBJ2-5; D is possibly TRBD2 (7 bases). V was clipped by 4 bases and J by 5 bases, with 14 bases between them. This CDR3 contains 14 residues. Germline assignment: CDR1 LGHNA and CDR2 YSLEER. The CDR3 DNA sequence: TGCGCCAGCAGCCTCCGGGGGGCGGGGGAGACCCAGTACTTC. It specifies CASSLRGAGETQYF.

On this clonotype itself: A junction end diverges from the germline sequence, so it may reflect a read error. The V call is TRBV7-2, the J call TRBJ2-1; 14 nucleotides match TRBD2. Germline lookup yields CDR1 SGHTA and CDR2 FQGNSA. This CDR3 region has 16 residues. CDR3 residues: CASSRGLAGGLNERFF. The CDR3 nucleotides are TGTGCCAGCAGCCGCGGACTAGCGGGGGGACTCAATGAGCGGTTCTTC.